The 21 T cell receptor beta chains in this list originate from one sample, sequenced in a study of blood T cell repertoires in COVID-19. Libraries were prepared by immunoSEQ multiplex PCR; TCRdb keeps only in-frame clonotypes and omits some of them. The sample holds 40,000 or so clones; about three quarters are singletons and the top ten take under 30%. The sequencing input was peripheral blood. The receptors stem from a woman in her seventies with acute or convalescent COVID-19.

The chain joins TRBV19 to TRBJ1-5, with no clear D. CDR1 and CDR2 from the germline V gene are LNHDA and SQIVND (reference sequence). Deletions cut 6 bases from V and 3 bases from J, with 12 bases between. The CDR3 spans 14 residues. CDR3 amino acids: CASRGGLNNQPQHF. The DNA of the CDR3 is TGTGCCAGTAGGGGAGGGTTGAACAATCAGCCCCAGCATTTT.

This clone was detected only a few times. This chain joins TRBV19 and TRBJ2-1; TRBD2 is a possible D gene (7 bases). The CDR3 runs to 24 residues. Germline V gene sequence: CDR1 LNHDA, CDR2 SQIVND (reference sequence). V lost 7 bases to trimming and J lost 1 base, with 41 bases between them. The CDR3: CASTITVRQAYRAGRGVSYNEQFF. DNA for the CDR3: TGTGCCAGTACAATAACCGTGAGACAGGCGTATCGTGCGGGCCGGGGGGTTTCCTACAATGAGCAGTTCTTC.

This clone was picked up many times. This rearrangement joins TRBV4-2 to TRBJ1-5; weak D call: TRBD1 (5 bases). CDR3 length: 15 amino acids. The V end lost 1 base, the J end lost 7 bases, and 14 bases lay between the germline ends. CDR1 LGHNA and CDR2 YNFKEQ come from the germline V gene. The CDR3 here is CASSQVSQGNQPQHF. In DNA, the CDR3 is TGTGCCAGCAGCCAAGTAAGTCAGGGAAACCAGCCCCAGCATTTT.

V is TRBV15 and J is TRBJ1-4; 7 nucleotides align to TRBD1. The length of the CDR3 is 18 residues. The germline V gene has CDR1 LNHNV and CDR2 YYDKDF (reference sequence). Unmatched junction bases numbered 11, after V lost 0 bases and J lost 4 bases. CDR3 residues: CATSRDKTWTGYNEKLFF. Here the CDR3 DNA reads TGTGCCACCAGCAGAGATAAAACCTGGACAGGCTATAATGAAAAACTGTTTTTT.

The V call is TRBV28, the J call TRBJ2-3, with TRBD2 matching 12 bases. This CDR3 spans 15 amino acids. CDR1 and CDR2 from the germline V gene are MDHEN and SYDVKM. Germline trimming cut 10 bases from V and 4 bases from J; bases unmatched to any gene: 9. The CDR3 loop is CATIPSGGAPDTQYF. In DNA form, the CDR3 reads TGTGCCACCATACCTAGCGGGGGGGCCCCAGATACGCAGTATTTT.

This sequence joins TRBV27 and TRBJ2-6, with D maybe TRBD2 (5 bases). V was shortened by 6 bases and J by 0 bases, with 9 bases between the two germline ends. Per germline, CDR1 MNHEY and CDR2 SMNVEV (reference sequence). The CDR3 sequence is 15 residues long. In DNA form, the CDR3 reads TGTGCCAGCAGCGACTACAACTCTGGGGCCAACGTCCTGACTTTC. This gives the protein CASSDYNSGANVLTF. Using reference TRBV27 and TRBJ2-6 for the parts outside the CDR3, the full variable domain is EAQVTQNPRYLITVTGKKLTVTCSQNMNHEYMSWYRQDPGLGLRQIYYSMNVEVTDKGDVPEGYKVSRKEKRNFPLILESPSPNQTSLYFCASSDYNSGANVLTFGAGSRLTVL.

There are a few counts of this clone. V and J are TRBV18 and TRBJ2-1; a possible D gene is TRBD2 (5 bases). Germline values: CDR1 KGHSH, CDR2 LQKENI. The CDR3 spans 14 residues. V dropped 4 bases and J dropped 5 bases, with 12 bases sitting between them. Here the CDR3 DNA reads TGTGCCAGCTCACTTTCCACCGGGGACAATGAGCAGTTCTTC. This codes for CASSLSTGDNEQFF.

The V call is TRBV6-5, the J call TRBJ2-7, with D perhaps TRBD1 (6 bases). The CDR3 loop spans 14 amino acids. The V end was cut by 6 bases, the J end by 5 bases, with 17 bases between. CDR1 is MNHEY, CDR2 SVGAGI, per germline. The CDR3 region is CASRLRQDLNEQYF. Written as DNA, the CDR3 is TGTGCCAGCAGGCTCAGACAGGATCTCAACGAGCAGTACTTC.

This chain uses TRBV5-1 with TRBJ1-1, with 9 nucleotides matching TRBD1. The CDR3 covers 16 residues. CDR1 and CDR2 from the germline V gene are SGHRS and YFSETQ. V gave up 4 bases and J gave up 0 bases; unmatched junction bases: 7. CDR3 amino acids: CASSVGGQGLNTEAFF. CDR3 in DNA: TGCGCCAGCAGCGTTGGCGGACAGGGGCTGAACACTGAAGCTTTCTTT.

The genes are TRBV6-1 and TRBJ1-1; D gene unclear. The germline gives CDR1 MNHNS, CDR2 SASEGT. There are 13 residues in the CDR3. V was shortened by 1 base and J by 1 base, with 4 bases between the two germline ends. The CDR3 protein is CASSEVRNTEAFF. As DNA, the CDR3 is TGTGCCAGCAGTGAAGTCAGGAACACTGAAGCTTTCTTT.

The J gene is TRBJ1-1, the V gene TRBV6-5; TRBD1 aligns across 7 bases. There are 15 residues in the CDR3. Germline CDR1 reads MNHEY; CDR2 reads SVGAGI. After removal of 2 bases from V and 5 bases from J, the junction contained 8 bases not matched to a gene. CDR3 nucleotides: TGTGCCAGCAGTTACAGTTCGGCAGGGGGGACTGAAGCTTTCTTT. This translates into CASSYSSAGGTEAFF.

The chain links TRBV3-1 (or the pseudogene TRBV3-2) to TRBJ2-4; tentative D call: TRBD2 (6 bases). The CDR3 extends over 14 amino acids. V lost 1 base, J lost 9 bases, and 13 bases lay in between. Germline V lookup: CDR1 LGHDT, CDR2 YNNKEL (reference sequence). The CDR3 DNA is TGTGCCAGCAGCCAAGTTGGGGGGAGGAGCATTCAGTACTTC. Residues: CASSQVGGRSIQYF.

This clone was counted a single time. The chain recombines TRBV3-1 (or the pseudogene TRBV3-2) with TRBJ1-6, with D hard to call. Looked up from germline, CDR1 is LGHDT and CDR2 is YNNKEL (reference sequence). Deletions cut 2 bases from V and 6 bases from J, with 8 bases between. This CDR3 spans 14 amino acids. The DNA for the CDR3 is TGTGCCAGCAGCCAACCCCAGCGTAATTCACCCCTCCACTTT. Translation gives CASSQPQRNSPLHF.

The chain couples TRBV10-1 to TRBJ2-1, with D tentatively TRBD2 (6 bases). The CDR3 has 14 residues. The ends were cut back, 0 bases at V and 7 bases at J, with 10 bases in the middle. The V gene's germline CDR1 is WNHNN and CDR2 SYGVQD (reference sequence). CDR3 region: CASSESGSKNEQFF. CDR3 coding DNA: TGCGCCAGCAGTGAGTCCGGGAGTAAAAATGAGCAGTTCTTC.

The V gene is TRBV13, the J gene TRBJ1-6; 10 bases match TRBD1. V gave up 5 bases and J gave up 7 bases; unmatched junction bases: 11. The CDR3 is 17 residues long. Per germline, CDR1 PRHDT and CDR2 FYEKMQ (reference sequence). This CDR3 reads CASSPSGDRGRNSPLHF. CDR3 coding DNA: TGTGCCAGCAGCCCTTCTGGGGACAGGGGAAGGAATTCACCCCTCCACTTT.

The gene calls are TRBV6-6 and TRBJ1-2; D is possibly TRBD1 (5 bases). The ends were cut back, 6 bases at V and 5 bases at J, with 19 bases in the middle. The CDR3 is made up of 15 amino acids. Per germline, CDR1 MNHNY and CDR2 SVGAGI (reference sequence). This CDR3 is CASSPSNPGGYGYTF. The CDR3 DNA reads TGTGCCAGCAGCCCTAGCAACCCGGGGGGGTATGGCTACACCTTC.

The chain employs TRBV19 and TRBJ2-5; D is possibly TRBD2 (6 bases). Germline-derived CDR1 and CDR2 are LNHDA and SQIVND (reference sequence). Trimming took off 4 bases at V and 5 bases at J, with 17 bases between the two ends. This CDR3 has 15 residues. CDR3 sequence (DNA): TGTGCCAGTAGTACCTTCGGGAGTGGTATGGAGACCCAGTACTTC. Encoded protein: CASSTFGSGMETQYF.

The V call is TRBV29-1, the J call TRBJ1-1; TRBD1 might be the D (5 bases). V was clipped by 5 bases and J by 1 base, with 5 bases between them. CDR1 and CDR2 from the germline V gene are SQVTM and ANQGSEA. The CDR3 consists of 11 residues. The CDR3 DNA reads as TGCAGCGTTAGGGGGAACACTGAAGCTTTCTTT. Its protein product is CSVRGNTEAFF.

The DNA for the CDR3 is TGTGCCAGCAGCGTAGCCGTCGGTCCACAGGGCACTGAAGCTTTCTTT. Its translation: CASSVAVGPQGTEAFF. The chain uses TRBV9 and TRBJ1-1, with D possibly TRBD1 on 6 matching bases. This CDR3 region has 16 residues. Trimming removed 0 bases at V and 4 bases at J, with 16 bases between. Germline V gene sequence: CDR1 SGDLS, CDR2 YYNGEE.

This CDR3 is CASSMVRANTGELFF. CDR3 bases: TGTGCCAGCAGTATGGTGAGGGCGAACACCGGGGAGCTGTTTTTT. The genes are TRBV6-2 or TRBV6-3 and TRBJ2-2; D perhaps matches TRBD2 (5 bases). The CDR3 sequence is 15 residues long. CDR1 MNHEY and CDR2 SVGEGT come from the germline V gene. V lost 5 bases to trimming and J lost 0 bases, with 10 bases between them.

This chain connects TRBV7-3 to TRBJ2-1, with 7 bases fitting TRBD2. With V trimmed by 5 bases and J by 8 bases, 12 bases remained unmatched. The V gene's germline CDR1 is SGHTA and CDR2 FQGTGA. The length of the CDR3 is 15 residues. CDR3 sequence reads: CASSQGSGLFYEQFF. CDR3 DNA: TGTGCCAGCAGCCAGGGTAGCGGGCTCTTTTATGAGCAGTTCTTC.